This TCR beta chain was retrieved from a study of blood T cell repertoires in COVID-19. The CDR3 contains 12 residues. In germline, CDR1 is LNHDA, CDR2 SQIVND (reference sequence). The trim removed 7 bases at V and 4 bases at J, leaving 3 bases unmatched. Here immunoSEQ multiplex PCR was the method, and the copy in TCRdb shows in-frame clones only, minus some. The sample records tens of thousands of clones, approximately 87% being singletons. This clone showed up just once. Sequencing was performed on peripheral blood. The chain carries TRBV19 and TRBJ2-5; 7 bases fit TRBD2. This clonotype originated in a woman aged 60-75 years with COVID-19, enrolled during active disease. The CDR3 protein is CASNSGGETQYF. CDR3 nucleotides: TGTGCCAGTAATTCGGGGGGAGAGACCCAGTACTTC.